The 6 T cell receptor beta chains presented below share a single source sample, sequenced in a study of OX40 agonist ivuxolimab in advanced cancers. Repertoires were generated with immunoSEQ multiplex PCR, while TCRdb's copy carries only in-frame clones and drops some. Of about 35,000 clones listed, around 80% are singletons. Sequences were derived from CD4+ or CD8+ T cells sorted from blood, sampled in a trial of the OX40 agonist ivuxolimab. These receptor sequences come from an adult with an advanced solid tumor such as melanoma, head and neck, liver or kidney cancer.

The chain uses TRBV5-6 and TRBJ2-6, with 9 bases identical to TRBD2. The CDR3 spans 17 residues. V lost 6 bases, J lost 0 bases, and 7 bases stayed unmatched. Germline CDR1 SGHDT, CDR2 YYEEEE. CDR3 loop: CASMPGLAYSGANVLTF. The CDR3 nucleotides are TGTGCCAGCATGCCGGGACTAGCCTACTCTGGGGCCAACGTCCTGACTTTC.

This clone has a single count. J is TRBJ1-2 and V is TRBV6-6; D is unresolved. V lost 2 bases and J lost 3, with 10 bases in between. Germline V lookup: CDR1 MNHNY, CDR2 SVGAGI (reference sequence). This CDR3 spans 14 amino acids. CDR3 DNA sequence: TGTGCCAGCAGTTACAAGGCGGACTACTATGGCTACACCTTC. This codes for CASSYKADYYGYTF.

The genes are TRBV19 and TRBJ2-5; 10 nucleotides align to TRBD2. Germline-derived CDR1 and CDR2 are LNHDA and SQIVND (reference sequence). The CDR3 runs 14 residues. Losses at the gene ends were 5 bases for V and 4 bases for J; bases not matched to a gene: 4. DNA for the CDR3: TGTGCCAGTAGTTTTTTAGCGGGGGGAGAGACCCAGTACTTC. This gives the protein CASSFLAGGETQYF.

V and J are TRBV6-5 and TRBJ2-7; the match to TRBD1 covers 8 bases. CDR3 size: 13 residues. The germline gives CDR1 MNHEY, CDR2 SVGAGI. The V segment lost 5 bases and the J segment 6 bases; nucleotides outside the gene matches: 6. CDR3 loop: CASSEWTGSEQYF. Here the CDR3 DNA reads TGTGCCAGCAGTGAGTGGACAGGGTCCGAGCAGTACTTC.

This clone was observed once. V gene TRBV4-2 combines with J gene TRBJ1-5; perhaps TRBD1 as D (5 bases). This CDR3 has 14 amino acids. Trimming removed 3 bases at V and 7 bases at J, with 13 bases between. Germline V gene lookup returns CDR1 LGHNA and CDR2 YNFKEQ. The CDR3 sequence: CASSHSGGNQPQHF. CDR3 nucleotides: TGTGCCAGCAGCCATTCCGGGGGGAACCAGCCCCAGCATTTT.

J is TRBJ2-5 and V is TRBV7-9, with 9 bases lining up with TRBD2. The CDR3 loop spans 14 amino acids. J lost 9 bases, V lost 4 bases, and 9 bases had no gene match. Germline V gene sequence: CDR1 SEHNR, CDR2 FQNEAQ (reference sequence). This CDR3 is CASSSRTSDGAQYF. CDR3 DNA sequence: TGTGCCAGCAGCTCCCGGACTAGCGACGGGGCCCAGTACTTC.